This is a list of T cell receptor beta chains from one sample in a study of early T cells in non-severe SARS-CoV-2 infection. TCRdb redid the calling of the 5' RACE reads with MiXCR, one entry per CDR3 protein. Among about 72,000 distinct CDR3 sequences listed, around a tenth were seen once. The source was whole blood, collected at baseline. These receptors were taken from an adult who was a healthcare worker with PCR-confirmed SARS-CoV-2 infection or an uninfected control (not recorded which). CDR3s include the opening cysteine and the closing phenylalanine or tryptophan. Each record gives: D gene, CDR3 length, V gene, clone size, J gene, CDR3 DNA, CDR3 protein. D genes are given only for firm matches. A row's size may be missing; if present it is once, few, many or a size class.

D: TRBD1
length: 15
V: TRBV6-5
size: few
J: TRBJ1-1
DNA: TGTGCCAGCAGTTACTCGGACAGGGGGAACACTGAAGCTTTCTTT
CDR3: CASSYSDRGNTEAFF

D: -
length: 17
V: TRBV5-1
size: few
J: TRBJ1-6
DNA: TGCGCCAGCAGCAACGGACGGACCAACACATATAATTCACCCCTCCACTTT
CDR3: CASSNGRTNTYNSPLHF

D: -
length: 19
V: TRBV6-1
size: many
J: TRBJ2-4
DNA: TGTGCCAGCAGTGAAGCGCTTAGGAAGCTACTTCTTGCCAAAAACATTCAGTACTTC
CDR3: CASSEALRKLLLAKNIQYF

D: -
length: 13
V: TRBV3-1
size: -
J: TRBJ2-7
DNA: TGTGCCAGCAGCCAAGTCGACATCGGACAGAAGTACTTC
CDR3: CASSQVDIGQKYF

D: -
length: 17
V: TRBV5-1
size: -
J: TRBJ1-2
DNA: TGCGCCAGCAGCTTGGGTAGCAGACCTACAGCTAACTATGGCTACACCTTC
CDR3: CASSLGSRPTANYGYTF

D: -
length: 16
V: TRBV11-2
size: many
J: TRBJ2-7
DNA: TGTGCCAGCAGCCTCCATCGCGGGACAAGCTCCTACGAGCAGTACTTC
CDR3: CASSLHRGTSSYEQYF

D: TRBD2
length: 15
V: TRBV10-3
size: few
J: TRBJ2-5
DNA: TGTGCCTGCCAACGAGGACTAGCGGCCAAAGAGACCCAGTACTTC
CDR3: CACQRGLAAKETQYF

D: -
length: 13
V: TRBV5-1
size: few
J: TRBJ2-1
DNA: TGCGCCAGCAGCCAGACAGGTCCCAATGAGCAGTTCTTC
CDR3: CASSQTGPNEQFF

D: TRBD1
length: 16
V: TRBV11-2
size: -
J: TRBJ1-2
DNA: TGTGCCAGCAGCCTCCTCCCCGGACAGGCCTCCTATGGCTACACCTTC
CDR3: CASSLLPGQASYGYTF

D: -
length: 16
V: TRBV20-1
size: -
J: TRBJ2-7
DNA: TGCAGTGCTAGAGATTTCACGGGGATGCACTCCTACGAGCAGTACTTC
CDR3: CSARDFTGMHSYEQYF

D: -
length: 18
V: TRBV3-1
size: -
J: TRBJ1-3
DNA: TGTGCCAGCAGCCAAGATAGTACCGGGAGACGCTCTGGAAACACCATATATTTT
CDR3: CASSQDSTGRRSGNTIYF

D: TRBD1
length: 14
V: TRBV12-3/TRBV12-4
size: -
J: TRBJ1-1
DNA: TGTGCCAGCAGGAAAGGGGGCCTGGGCACTGAAGCTTTCTTT
CDR3: CASRKGGLGTEAFF

D: -
length: 12
V: TRBV6-2/TRBV6-3
size: few
J: TRBJ1-5
DNA: TGTGCCAGCTGTCGGGGCAATCAGCCCCAGCATTTT
CDR3: CASCRGNQPQHF

D: -
length: 15
V: TRBV7-2
size: -
J: TRBJ2-1
DNA: TGTGCCAGCAGCTTAGGGGGGACCCGGAACAATGAGCAGTTCTTC
CDR3: CASSLGGTRNNEQFF

D: -
length: 12
V: TRBV29-1
size: few
J: TRBJ2-3
DNA: TGCAGCGTTGAGGGTACCACAGATACGCAGTATTTT
CDR3: CSVEGTTDTQYF

D: -
length: 12
V: TRBV20-1
size: -
J: TRBJ2-4
DNA: TGCAGTCCCTGGGACCGTAAAAACATTCAGTACTTC
CDR3: CSPWDRKNIQYF

D: TRBD1
length: 16
V: TRBV24-1
size: many
J: TRBJ2-7
DNA: TGTGCCACCAGTGATACGGACAGGGGGCTCTCCTACGAGCAGTACTTC
CDR3: CATSDTDRGLSYEQYF

D: -
length: 13
V: TRBV19
size: few
J: TRBJ1-5
DNA: TGTGCCAGTAGAGTAAGCACTAATCAGCCCCAGCATTTT
CDR3: CASRVSTNQPQHF